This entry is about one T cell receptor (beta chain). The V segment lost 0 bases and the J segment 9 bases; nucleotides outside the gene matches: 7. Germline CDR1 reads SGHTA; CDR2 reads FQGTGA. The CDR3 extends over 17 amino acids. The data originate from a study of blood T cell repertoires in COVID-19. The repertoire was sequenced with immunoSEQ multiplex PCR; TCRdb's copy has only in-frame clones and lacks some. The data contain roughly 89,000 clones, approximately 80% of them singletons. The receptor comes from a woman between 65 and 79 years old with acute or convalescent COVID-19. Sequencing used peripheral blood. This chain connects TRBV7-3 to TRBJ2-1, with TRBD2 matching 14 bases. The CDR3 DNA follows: TGTGCCAGCAGCTTAACGTCGACTAGCGGGAGGGCAGGTGAGCAGTTCTTC. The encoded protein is CASSLTSTSGRAGEQFF.